The rows below give T cell receptor beta chains drawn from one sample of a study of blood T cell repertoires in COVID-19. Measured with immunoSEQ multiplex PCR; TCRdb has only the in-frame clones, and not every one. The data show about 270,000 clones, 82% seen once. The sequenced material came from peripheral blood. These receptors all stem from a woman aged 18 to 35 with acute or convalescent COVID-19. The CDR3 runs from the conserved cysteine through the conserved F or W. Fields, in order: V gene, D gene, clone size, J gene, CDR3 length, CDR3 DNA, CDR3 protein. A D gene is named only where the DNA matches it firmly. The size of a clone is reported for some rows only, either as once, few or many, or as a class for expanded clones.

v_gene: TRBV5-6; d_gene: TRBD1; abundance: -; j_gene: TRBJ1-5; len: 17; CDR3nt: TGTGCCAGCAGGGACCGACAGGGTGGGAATAGCAATCAGCCCCAGCATTTT; CDR3aa: CASRDRQGGNSNQPQHF
v_gene: TRBV18; d_gene: TRBD2; abundance: -; j_gene: TRBJ2-2; len: 15; CDR3nt: TGTGCCAGCTCACAATTCAGCGGGGTCACCGGGGAGCTGTTTTTT; CDR3aa: CASSQFSGVTGELFF
v_gene: TRBV27; d_gene: TRBD2; abundance: -; j_gene: TRBJ2-3; len: 17; CDR3nt: TGTGCCAGCAGTCCCCCCGGACTAGCGGTCAGCACAGATACGCAGTATTTT; CDR3aa: CASSPPGLAVSTDTQYF
v_gene: TRBV18; d_gene: TRBD1; abundance: -; j_gene: TRBJ1-1; len: 16; CDR3nt: TGTGCCAGCTCACCCGGGACAGGGCTCATGAACACTGAAGCTTTCTTT; CDR3aa: CASSPGTGLMNTEAFF
v_gene: TRBV29-1; d_gene: -; abundance: -; j_gene: TRBJ2-7; len: 14; CDR3nt: TGCAGCGTTCTACAGTCAGGGGATTCCTACGAGCAGTACTTC; CDR3aa: CSVLQSGDSYEQYF
v_gene: TRBV11-2; d_gene: TRBD2; abundance: -; j_gene: TRBJ2-1; len: 14; CDR3nt: TGTGCCAGCAAGACTAGCGGGAGTCTGAATGAGCAGTTCTTC; CDR3aa: CASKTSGSLNEQFF
v_gene: TRBV5-1; d_gene: -; abundance: -; j_gene: TRBJ2-7; len: 14; CDR3nt: TGCGCCAGCAGCTTGGCGGTTAGCTCCTACGAGCAGTACTTC; CDR3aa: CASSLAVSSYEQYF
v_gene: TRBV27; d_gene: TRBD1; abundance: -; j_gene: TRBJ1-5; len: 19; CDR3nt: TGTGCCAGCAGTTCTAGCGCTAGACAGGGGAGGATGGGCAATCAGCCCCAGCATTTT; CDR3aa: CASSSSARQGRMGNQPQHF
v_gene: TRBV28; d_gene: -; abundance: -; j_gene: TRBJ1-2; len: 14; CDR3nt: TGTGCCAGCAGTTTCGCGGCAGTTCTCTATGGCTACACCTTC; CDR3aa: CASSFAAVLYGYTF
v_gene: TRBV19; d_gene: TRBD2; abundance: -; j_gene: TRBJ2-1; len: 13; CDR3nt: TGTGCCACCCGAGCGGGAGCTGGCAATGAGCAGTTCTTC; CDR3aa: CATRAGAGNEQFF
v_gene: TRBV5-4; d_gene: TRBD2; abundance: -; j_gene: TRBJ2-2; len: 16; CDR3nt: TGTGCCAGCAGCTCGCGACTAGCGGGAGCCACCGGGGAGCTGTTTTTT; CDR3aa: CASSSRLAGATGELFF
v_gene: TRBV25-1; d_gene: TRBD1; abundance: -; j_gene: TRBJ1-6; len: 15; CDR3nt: TGTGCCAGCAGTGAATTAGGGACAGGGAATTCACCCCTCCACTTT; CDR3aa: CASSELGTGNSPLHF
v_gene: TRBV3-1/TRBV3-2; d_gene: TRBD2; abundance: -; j_gene: TRBJ2-5; len: 17; CDR3nt: TGTGCCAGCAGCGTCAAGGGGACTAGCGGGACCCAAGAGACCCAGTACTTC; CDR3aa: CASSVKGTSGTQETQYF
v_gene: TRBV7-2; d_gene: -; abundance: -; j_gene: TRBJ2-7; len: 11; CDR3nt: TGTGCCAGCAGCTTTTACAACGAGCAGTACTTC; CDR3aa: CASSFYNEQYF
v_gene: TRBV28; d_gene: TRBD2; abundance: once; j_gene: TRBJ2-1; len: 16; CDR3nt: TGTGCCAGCAGTTCACTAGCGGACTACTCCTACAATGAGCAGTTCTTC; CDR3aa: CASSSLADYSYNEQFF
v_gene: TRBV9; d_gene: -; abundance: -; j_gene: TRBJ2-2; len: 14; CDR3nt: TGTGCCAGCAGCGTACAGGGTATTGCCGGGGAGCTGTTTTTT; CDR3aa: CASSVQGIAGELFF
v_gene: TRBV27; d_gene: TRBD1; abundance: -; j_gene: TRBJ1-2; len: 16; CDR3nt: TGTGCCAGCAGTTTAATCCCCGACAGGGGGTTGAGTATCTACACCTTC; CDR3aa: CASSLIPDRGLSIYTF
v_gene: TRBV28; d_gene: -; abundance: few; j_gene: TRBJ1-2; len: 11; CDR3nt: TGTGCCAGCAGTTCCAGGGTTGGCTACACCTTC; CDR3aa: CASSSRVGYTF
v_gene: TRBV28; d_gene: TRBD1; abundance: -; j_gene: TRBJ2-1; len: 16; CDR3nt: TGTGCCAGCAGTTTAGGGCCAAGAGGGACAGACAATGAGCAGTTCTTC; CDR3aa: CASSLGPRGTDNEQFF
v_gene: TRBV5-1; d_gene: -; abundance: -; j_gene: TRBJ1-6; len: 15; CDR3nt: TGCGCCAGCAGCTTGGCGACAGGCTATAATTCACCCCTCCACTTT; CDR3aa: CASSLATGYNSPLHF
v_gene: TRBV11-2; d_gene: -; abundance: -; j_gene: TRBJ2-7; len: 13; CDR3nt: TGTGCCAGCAGCTTAGATTTTCCCGACGAGCAGTACTTC; CDR3aa: CASSLDFPDEQYF
v_gene: TRBV19; d_gene: TRBD1; abundance: -; j_gene: TRBJ2-6; len: 17; CDR3nt: TGTGCCAGTAGTATTGGGACAGGGGCCTATGGGGCCAACGTCCTGACTTTC; CDR3aa: CASSIGTGAYGANVLTF
v_gene: TRBV28; d_gene: -; abundance: -; j_gene: TRBJ1-1; len: 16; CDR3nt: -; CDR3aa: CASSSGQGLMNTEAFF
v_gene: TRBV5-1; d_gene: TRBD1; abundance: -; j_gene: TRBJ1-3; len: 19; CDR3nt: TGCGCCAGCAGCTTGTGGGTCTCGGACAGGCCCGACTCTGGAAACACCATATATTTT; CDR3aa: CASSLWVSDRPDSGNTIYF
v_gene: TRBV5-1; d_gene: TRBD2; abundance: -; j_gene: TRBJ2-1; len: 16; CDR3nt: TGCGCCAGCAGCTTGGGGCCCAGCGGGAGCCCCAATGAGCAGTTCTTC; CDR3aa: CASSLGPSGSPNEQFF
v_gene: TRBV2; d_gene: -; abundance: once; j_gene: TRBJ1-1; len: 14; CDR3nt: TGTGCCAGCAGTGAGGGCAGGATGAACACTGAAGCTTTCTTT; CDR3aa: CASSEGRMNTEAFF
v_gene: TRBV6-6; d_gene: -; abundance: -; j_gene: TRBJ1-2; len: 13; CDR3nt: TGTGCCAGCAGTTACGGGAGGCGCTATGGCTACACCTTC; CDR3aa: CASSYGRRYGYTF
v_gene: TRBV5-1; d_gene: TRBD1; abundance: -; j_gene: TRBJ1-1; len: 14; CDR3nt: TGCGCCAGCAGCCCGACAGGGGGGAACACTGAAGCTTTCTTT; CDR3aa: CASSPTGGNTEAFF
v_gene: TRBV10-3; d_gene: TRBD1; abundance: -; j_gene: TRBJ2-7; len: 18; CDR3nt: TGTGCCATCCGAAATACCGCGAATGGGACAGCTCATTCCTACGAGCAGTACTTC; CDR3aa: CAIRNTANGTAHSYEQYF
v_gene: TRBV6-5; d_gene: TRBD1; abundance: once; j_gene: TRBJ2-2; len: 14; CDR3nt: TGTGCCAGCACCGAGACAGGGCTAACCGGGGAGCTGTTTTTT; CDR3aa: CASTETGLTGELFF
v_gene: TRBV14; d_gene: TRBD1; abundance: -; j_gene: TRBJ1-2; len: 14; CDR3nt: TGTGCCAGCAGCCCGAAGAGGACAGGGTGGGGCTACACCTTC; CDR3aa: CASSPKRTGWGYTF
v_gene: TRBV6-2/TRBV6-3; d_gene: TRBD2; abundance: -; j_gene: TRBJ2-7; len: 18; CDR3nt: TGTGCCAGCAGTTACTCGCCTAGCGGGAGACCTCCTTCCTACGAGCAGTACTTC; CDR3aa: CASSYSPSGRPPSYEQYF
v_gene: TRBV27; d_gene: -; abundance: -; j_gene: TRBJ2-2; len: 12; CDR3nt: TGTGCCAGCAGTGCAGGTACCGGGGAGCTGTTTTTT; CDR3aa: CASSAGTGELFF
v_gene: TRBV5-6; d_gene: TRBD2; abundance: -; j_gene: TRBJ2-1; len: 16; CDR3nt: TGTGCCAGCAGTTTAGCGGGAGTATATATTCACAATGAGCAGTTCTTC; CDR3aa: CASSLAGVYIHNEQFF
v_gene: TRBV2; d_gene: TRBD1; abundance: -; j_gene: TRBJ1-2; len: 16; CDR3nt: TGTGCCAGCAGTGAAGCGCTTCGAGGGGGCGATGATGGCTACACCTTC; CDR3aa: CASSEALRGGDDGYTF
v_gene: TRBV19; d_gene: -; abundance: -; j_gene: TRBJ1-1; len: 13; CDR3nt: TGTGCCAGTAGTAACGGAGAAACACTGAAAGCTTTCTTT; CDR3aa: CASSNGETLKAFF
v_gene: TRBV4-2; d_gene: TRBD2; abundance: -; j_gene: TRBJ2-7; len: 16; CDR3nt: TGTGCCAGCAGCCAACGGTGGAGCGGGAGTAATTCCGAGCAGTACTTC; CDR3aa: CASSQRWSGSNSEQYF
v_gene: TRBV2; d_gene: -; abundance: many; j_gene: TRBJ2-2; len: 13; CDR3nt: TGTGCCAGCAGTGAAACGGGCACCGGGGAGCTGTTTTTT; CDR3aa: CASSETGTGELFF
v_gene: TRBV15; d_gene: TRBD1; abundance: -; j_gene: TRBJ2-7; len: 15; CDR3nt: TGTGCCACCAGCAGAGATCAGGGACAGAGCTACGAGCAGTACTTC; CDR3aa: CATSRDQGQSYEQYF
v_gene: TRBV11-2; d_gene: -; abundance: once; j_gene: TRBJ1-4; len: 15; CDR3nt: TGTGCCAGCAGCTCGATCCGGGGACATAACGAAAAACTGTTTTTT; CDR3aa: CASSSIRGHNEKLFF
v_gene: TRBV15; d_gene: TRBD1; abundance: -; j_gene: TRBJ1-5; len: 19; CDR3nt: TGTGCCACCAGCAGAGCCCCCTGGGACAGCCTATATAGCAATCAGCCCCAGCATTTT; CDR3aa: CATSRAPWDSLYSNQPQHF
v_gene: TRBV13; d_gene: -; abundance: -; j_gene: TRBJ2-7; len: 14; CDR3nt: TGTGCCAGCAGCTTTAACTATCGCGGCTACGAGCAGTACTTC; CDR3aa: CASSFNYRGYEQYF
v_gene: TRBV9; d_gene: TRBD2; abundance: once; j_gene: TRBJ2-3; len: 16; CDR3nt: TGTGCCAGCAGCGTCCGACTAGCTAAGAACACAGATACGCAGTATTTT; CDR3aa: CASSVRLAKNTDTQYF
v_gene: TRBV5-4; d_gene: TRBD1; abundance: once; j_gene: TRBJ1-1; len: 14; CDR3nt: TGTGCCAGCAGCCTCGGGACAGGGGGGCCTGAAGCTTTCTTT; CDR3aa: CASSLGTGGPEAFF
v_gene: TRBV7-2; d_gene: -; abundance: -; j_gene: TRBJ1-1; len: 14; CDR3nt: TGTGCCAGCAGGCAGGGACAAGTGAACACTGAAGCTTTCTTT; CDR3aa: CASRQGQVNTEAFF
v_gene: TRBV19; d_gene: -; abundance: -; j_gene: TRBJ1-5; len: 14; CDR3nt: TGTGCCAGTAGTATAGGGGGCTGGGGTCAGCCCCAGCATTTT; CDR3aa: CASSIGGWGQPQHF
v_gene: TRBV30; d_gene: -; abundance: -; j_gene: TRBJ2-1; len: 11; CDR3nt: TGTGCCTGGAGTGGGAGGCTCGGGCAGTTCTTC; CDR3aa: CAWSGRLGQFF
v_gene: TRBV5-1; d_gene: TRBD2; abundance: -; j_gene: TRBJ2-7; len: 14; CDR3nt: TGCGCCAGCAGCCTGGGGGGGATTACCGGGACTACTCACTTC; CDR3aa: CASSLGGITGTTHF
v_gene: TRBV13; d_gene: TRBD2; abundance: many; j_gene: TRBJ2-7; len: 18; CDR3nt: TGTGCCAGCAGCTTAACCCCCCCGGGACTAGCGATTAACTACGAGCAGTACTTC; CDR3aa: CASSLTPPGLAINYEQYF
v_gene: TRBV27; d_gene: -; abundance: -; j_gene: TRBJ2-3; len: 15; CDR3nt: TGTGCCAGCAGTTTAATAGGGGCTAGCACAGATACGCAGTATTTT; CDR3aa: CASSLIGASTDTQYF
v_gene: TRBV25-1; d_gene: TRBD1; abundance: -; j_gene: TRBJ2-3; len: 16; CDR3nt: TGTGCCAGCAGTGAACTAGGACAGGGGTCCGCAGATACGCAGTATTTT; CDR3aa: CASSELGQGSADTQYF
v_gene: TRBV7-2; d_gene: TRBD2; abundance: once; j_gene: TRBJ2-2; len: 17; CDR3nt: TGTGCCAGCAGCTTCCACGAGGCAGCGGGAGGCGCCGGGGAGCTGTTTTTT; CDR3aa: CASSFHEAAGGAGELFF
v_gene: TRBV10-3; d_gene: -; abundance: -; j_gene: TRBJ2-7; len: 15; CDR3nt: TGTGCCATCAGTGAGTCGTCAGGGAAACCTTACGAGCAGTACTTC; CDR3aa: CAISESSGKPYEQYF
v_gene: TRBV11-2; d_gene: TRBD2; abundance: -; j_gene: TRBJ2-7; len: 18; CDR3nt: TGTGCCAGCAGCTTCCCGGGACTAGCGGGAGCCTCGGGGTACGAGCAGTACTTC; CDR3aa: CASSFPGLAGASGYEQYF
v_gene: TRBV5-4; d_gene: TRBD1; abundance: -; j_gene: TRBJ2-1; len: 16; CDR3nt: TGTGCCAGCAGCTTGGCCGGGACAGGGTTGGGAAATGAGCAGTTCTTC; CDR3aa: CASSLAGTGLGNEQFF
v_gene: TRBV27; d_gene: TRBD1; abundance: -; j_gene: TRBJ1-6; len: 15; CDR3nt: TGTGCCAGCAGTTTATGGGACAGGACTAATTCACCCCTCCACTTT; CDR3aa: CASSLWDRTNSPLHF
v_gene: TRBV6-4; d_gene: TRBD1; abundance: few; j_gene: TRBJ2-3; len: 14; CDR3nt: TGTGCCAGCAGTGAAGGACAGGGGGGTGATACGCAGTATTTT; CDR3aa: CASSEGQGGDTQYF
v_gene: TRBV19; d_gene: TRBD1; abundance: -; j_gene: TRBJ1-1; len: 15; CDR3nt: TGTGCCAGTAGTATAATGGGACAGTTGAACACTGAAGCTTTCTTT; CDR3aa: CASSIMGQLNTEAFF
v_gene: TRBV7-2; d_gene: -; abundance: -; j_gene: TRBJ2-1; len: 16; CDR3nt: TGTGCCAGCAGCCCAGGGGGCGGGAGGGCATTTAATGAGCAGTTCTTC; CDR3aa: CASSPGGGRAFNEQFF